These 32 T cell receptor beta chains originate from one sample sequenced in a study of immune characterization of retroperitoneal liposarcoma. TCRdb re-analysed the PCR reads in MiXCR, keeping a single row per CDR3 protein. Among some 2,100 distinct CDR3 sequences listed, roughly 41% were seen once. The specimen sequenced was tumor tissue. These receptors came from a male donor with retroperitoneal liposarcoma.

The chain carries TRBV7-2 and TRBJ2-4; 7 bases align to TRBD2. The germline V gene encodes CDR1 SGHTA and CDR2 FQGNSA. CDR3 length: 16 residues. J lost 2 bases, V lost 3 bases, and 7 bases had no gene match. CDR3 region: CASSLSAGVTKNIQYF. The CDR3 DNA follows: TGTGCCAGCAGCTTGTCTGCGGGAGTTACCAAAAACATTCAGTACTTC.

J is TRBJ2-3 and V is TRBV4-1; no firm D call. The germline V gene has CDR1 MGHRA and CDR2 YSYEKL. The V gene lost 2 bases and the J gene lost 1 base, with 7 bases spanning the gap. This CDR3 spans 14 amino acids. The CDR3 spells CASSQRPGTDTQYF. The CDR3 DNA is TGCGCCAGCAGCCAAAGGCCCGGCACAGATACGCAGTATTTT.

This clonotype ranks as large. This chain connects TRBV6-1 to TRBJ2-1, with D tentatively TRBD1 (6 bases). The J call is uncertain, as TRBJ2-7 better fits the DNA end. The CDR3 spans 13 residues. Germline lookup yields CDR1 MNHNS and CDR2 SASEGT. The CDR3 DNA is TGTGCCAGCAGTTCGACAGGACCCTACGAGCAGTACTTC. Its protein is CASSSTGPYEQYF.

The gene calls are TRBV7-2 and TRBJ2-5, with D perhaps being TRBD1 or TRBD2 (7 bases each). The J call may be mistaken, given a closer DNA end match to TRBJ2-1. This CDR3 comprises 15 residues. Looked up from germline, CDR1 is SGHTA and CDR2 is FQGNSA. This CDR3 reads CASSSRPGGVYEQFF. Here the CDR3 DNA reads TGTGCCAGCAGCTCACGCCCAGGGGGGGTGTACGAGCAGTTCTTC.

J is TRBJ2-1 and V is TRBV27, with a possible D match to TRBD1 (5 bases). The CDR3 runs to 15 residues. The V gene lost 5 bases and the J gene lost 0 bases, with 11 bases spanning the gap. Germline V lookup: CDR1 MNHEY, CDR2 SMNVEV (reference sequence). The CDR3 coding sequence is TGTGCCAGCAGTACAGGTCAGAGCTCCTACAATGAGCAGTTCTTC. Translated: CASSTGQSSYNEQFF.

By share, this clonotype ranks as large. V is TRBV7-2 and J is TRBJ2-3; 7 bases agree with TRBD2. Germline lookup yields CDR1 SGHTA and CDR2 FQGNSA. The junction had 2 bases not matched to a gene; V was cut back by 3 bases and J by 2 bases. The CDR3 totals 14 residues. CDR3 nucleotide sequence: TGTGCCAGCAGCTTCGGGGGGTCCACAGATACGCAGTATTTT. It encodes CASSFGGSTDTQYF.

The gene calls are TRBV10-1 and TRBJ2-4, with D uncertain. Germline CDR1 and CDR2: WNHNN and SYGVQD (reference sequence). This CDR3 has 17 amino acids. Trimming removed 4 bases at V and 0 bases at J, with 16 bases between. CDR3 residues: CASSVVQQILAKNIQYF. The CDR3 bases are TGCGCCAGCAGTGTCGTGCAGCAGATACTAGCCAAAAACATTCAGTACTTC.

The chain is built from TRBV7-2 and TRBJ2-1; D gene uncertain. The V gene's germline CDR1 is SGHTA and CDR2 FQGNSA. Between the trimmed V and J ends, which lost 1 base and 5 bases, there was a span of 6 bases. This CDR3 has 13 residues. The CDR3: CASSLGPHNEQFF. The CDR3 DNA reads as TGTGCCAGCAGCTTAGGGCCACACAATGAGCAGTTCTTC.

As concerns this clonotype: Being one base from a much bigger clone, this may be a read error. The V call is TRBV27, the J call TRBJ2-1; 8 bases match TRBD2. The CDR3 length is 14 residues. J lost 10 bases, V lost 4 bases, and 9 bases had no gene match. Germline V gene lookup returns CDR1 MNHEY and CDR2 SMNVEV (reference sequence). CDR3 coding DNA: TGTGCCAGCAGTTCGGGACGGGAGGGGTACGAGCAGTTCTTC. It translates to CASSSGREGYEQFF.

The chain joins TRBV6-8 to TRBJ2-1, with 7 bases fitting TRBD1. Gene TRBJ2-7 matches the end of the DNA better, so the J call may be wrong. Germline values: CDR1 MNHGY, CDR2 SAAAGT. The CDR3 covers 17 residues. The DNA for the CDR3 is TGTGCCAGCCCCGATCGTTCAGGGGGTAAGGCCTACAATGCGCAGTACTTC. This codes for CASPDRSGGKAYNAQYF.

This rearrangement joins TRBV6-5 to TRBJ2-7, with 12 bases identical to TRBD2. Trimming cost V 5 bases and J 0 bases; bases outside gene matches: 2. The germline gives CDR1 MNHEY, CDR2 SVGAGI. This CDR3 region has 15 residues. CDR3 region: CASSPTSGSSYEQYF. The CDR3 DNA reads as TGTGCCAGCAGTCCGACTAGCGGGAGCTCCTACGAGCAGTACTTC.

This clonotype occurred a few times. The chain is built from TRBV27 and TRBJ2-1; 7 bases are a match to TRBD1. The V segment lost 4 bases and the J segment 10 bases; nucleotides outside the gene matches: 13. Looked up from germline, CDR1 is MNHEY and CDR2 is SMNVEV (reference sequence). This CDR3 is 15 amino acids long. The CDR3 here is CASSYSGGPNYEQFF. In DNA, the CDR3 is TGTGCCAGCAGTTACTCAGGGGGTCCCAACTACGAGCAGTTCTTC.

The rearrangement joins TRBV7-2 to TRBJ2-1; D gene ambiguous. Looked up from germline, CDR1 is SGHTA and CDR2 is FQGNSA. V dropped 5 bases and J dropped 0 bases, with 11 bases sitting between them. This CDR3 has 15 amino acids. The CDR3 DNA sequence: TGTGCCAGCAGCCGGACGTCAAGCTCCTACAATGAGCAGTTCTTC. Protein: CASSRTSSSYNEQFF.

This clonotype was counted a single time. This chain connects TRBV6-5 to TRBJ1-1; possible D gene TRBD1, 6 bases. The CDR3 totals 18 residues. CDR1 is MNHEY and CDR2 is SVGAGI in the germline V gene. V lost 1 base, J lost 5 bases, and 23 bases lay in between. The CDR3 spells CASSYYRDRRVRGTEAFF. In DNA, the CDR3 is TGTGCCAGCAGTTACTATAGAGACAGGCGAGTGAGGGGGACTGAAGCTTTCTTT.

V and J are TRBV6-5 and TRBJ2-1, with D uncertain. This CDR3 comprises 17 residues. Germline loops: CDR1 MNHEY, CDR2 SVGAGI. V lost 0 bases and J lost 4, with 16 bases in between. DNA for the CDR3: TGTGCCAGCAGTTACTCGGTCCTGGGGATTGCTTACAATGAGCAGTTCTTC. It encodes CASSYSVLGIAYNEQFF.

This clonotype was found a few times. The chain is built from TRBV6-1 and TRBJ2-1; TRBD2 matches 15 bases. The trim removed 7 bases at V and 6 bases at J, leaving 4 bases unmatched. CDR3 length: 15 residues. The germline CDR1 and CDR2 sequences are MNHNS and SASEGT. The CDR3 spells CASNPGLAGGNEQFF. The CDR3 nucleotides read TGTGCCAGCAATCCGGGACTAGCGGGAGGCAATGAGCAGTTCTTC.

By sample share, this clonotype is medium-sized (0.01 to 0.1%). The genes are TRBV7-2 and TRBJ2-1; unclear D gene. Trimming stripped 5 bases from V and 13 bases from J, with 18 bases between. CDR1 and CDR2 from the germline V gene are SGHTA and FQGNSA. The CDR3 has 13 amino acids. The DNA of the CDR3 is TGTGCCAGCAGCCTGGGGTCGGTTGAGACCCAGTTCTTC. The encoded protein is CASSLGSVETQFF.

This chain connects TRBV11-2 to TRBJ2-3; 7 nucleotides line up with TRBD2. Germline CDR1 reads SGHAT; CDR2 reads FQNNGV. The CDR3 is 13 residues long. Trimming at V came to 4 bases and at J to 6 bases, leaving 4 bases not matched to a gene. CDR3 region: CASSSRLADTQYF. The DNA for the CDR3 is TGTGCCAGCAGCTCCCGACTAGCTGATACGCAGTATTTT.

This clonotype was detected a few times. The CDR3 DNA reads TGTGCCAGCAGTTATAACCAAGAGACCCAGTTCTTC. Translating it yields CASSYNQETQFF. This sequence joins TRBV6-5 and TRBJ2-5; D gene unclear. The J call is uncertain, as TRBJ2-1 better fits the DNA end. Germline CDR1 reads MNHEY; CDR2 reads SVGAGI. The CDR3 is 12 residues long.

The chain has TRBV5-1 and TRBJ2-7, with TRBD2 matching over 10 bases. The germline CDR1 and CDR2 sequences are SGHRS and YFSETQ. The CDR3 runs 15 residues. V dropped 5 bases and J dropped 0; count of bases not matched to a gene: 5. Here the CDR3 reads CASRTGLANSYEQYF. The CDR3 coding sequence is TGCGCCAGCAGGACGGGACTAGCGAACTCCTACGAGCAGTACTTC.

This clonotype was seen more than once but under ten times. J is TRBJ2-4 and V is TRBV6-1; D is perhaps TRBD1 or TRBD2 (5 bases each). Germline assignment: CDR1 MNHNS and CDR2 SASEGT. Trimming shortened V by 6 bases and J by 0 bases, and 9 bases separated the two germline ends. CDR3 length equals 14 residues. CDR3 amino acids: CASREGPAKNIQYF. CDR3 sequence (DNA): TGTGCCAGCAGAGAGGGACCAGCCAAAAACATTCAGTACTTC.

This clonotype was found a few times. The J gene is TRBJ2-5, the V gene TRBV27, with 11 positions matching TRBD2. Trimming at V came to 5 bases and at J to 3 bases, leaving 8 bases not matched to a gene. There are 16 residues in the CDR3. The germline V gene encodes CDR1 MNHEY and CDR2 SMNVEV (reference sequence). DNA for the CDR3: TGTGCCAGCAGTAAGAAACTAGCGGGAGCCGAAGAGACCCAGTACTTC. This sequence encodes CASSKKLAGAEETQYF.

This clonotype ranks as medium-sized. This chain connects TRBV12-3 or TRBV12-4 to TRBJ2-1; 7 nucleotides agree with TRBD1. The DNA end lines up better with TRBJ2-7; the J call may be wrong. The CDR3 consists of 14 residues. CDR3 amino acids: CASTPSTGIYEQYF. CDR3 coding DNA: TGTGCCAGCACCCCTTCGACAGGGATTTACGAGCAGTACTTC.

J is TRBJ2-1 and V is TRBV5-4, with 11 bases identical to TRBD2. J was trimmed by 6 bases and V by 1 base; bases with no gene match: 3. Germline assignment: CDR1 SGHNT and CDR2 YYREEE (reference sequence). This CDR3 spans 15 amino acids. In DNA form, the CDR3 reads TGTGCCAGCAGCTTGCGACTAGCGGGACTCAATGAGCAGTTCTTC. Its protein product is CASSLRLAGLNEQFF.

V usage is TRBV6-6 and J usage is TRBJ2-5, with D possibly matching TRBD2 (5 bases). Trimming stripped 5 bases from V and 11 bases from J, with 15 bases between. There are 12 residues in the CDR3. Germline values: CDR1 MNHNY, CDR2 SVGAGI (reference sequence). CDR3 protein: CASSTPSWEQYF. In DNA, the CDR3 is TGTGCCAGCAGTACTCCCTCGTGGGAGCAGTACTTC.

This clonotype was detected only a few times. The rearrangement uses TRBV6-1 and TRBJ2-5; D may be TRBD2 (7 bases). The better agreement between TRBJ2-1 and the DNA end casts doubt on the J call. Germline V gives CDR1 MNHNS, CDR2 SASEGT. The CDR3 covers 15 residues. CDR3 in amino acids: CASSEDMRGGGEQFF. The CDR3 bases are TGTGCCAGCAGTGAAGATATGCGGGGAGGGGGAGAGCAGTTCTTC.

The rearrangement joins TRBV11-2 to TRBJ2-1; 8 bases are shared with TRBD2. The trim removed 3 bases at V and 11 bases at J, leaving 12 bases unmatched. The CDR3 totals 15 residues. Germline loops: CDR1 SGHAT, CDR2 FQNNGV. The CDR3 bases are TGTGCCAGCAGCTTGCTAACCGGGACTAGTTATCAGCAGTTCTTC. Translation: CASSLLTGTSYQQFF.

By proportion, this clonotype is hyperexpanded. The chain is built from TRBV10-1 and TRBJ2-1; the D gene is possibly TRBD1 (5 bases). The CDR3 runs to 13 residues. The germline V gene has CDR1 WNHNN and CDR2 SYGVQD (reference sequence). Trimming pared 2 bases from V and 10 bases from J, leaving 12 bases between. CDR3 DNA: TGCGCCAGCAGTGAGGGACACTCCTACGAGCAGTTCTTC. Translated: CASSEGHSYEQFF.

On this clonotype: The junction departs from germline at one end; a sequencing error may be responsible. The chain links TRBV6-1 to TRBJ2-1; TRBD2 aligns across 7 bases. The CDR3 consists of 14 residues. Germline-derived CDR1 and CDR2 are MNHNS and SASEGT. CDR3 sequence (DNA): TGTGCCAGCAGAAACCCGGGACTACACAACGAAGAGTACTTC. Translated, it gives CASRNPGLHNEEYF.

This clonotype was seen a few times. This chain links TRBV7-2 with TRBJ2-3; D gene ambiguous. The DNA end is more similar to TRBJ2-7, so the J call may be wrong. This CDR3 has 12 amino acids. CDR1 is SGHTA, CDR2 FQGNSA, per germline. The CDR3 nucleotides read TGTGCCAGCAGCTTAGGATATTACGAGCAGTACTTC. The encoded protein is CASSLGYYEQYF.

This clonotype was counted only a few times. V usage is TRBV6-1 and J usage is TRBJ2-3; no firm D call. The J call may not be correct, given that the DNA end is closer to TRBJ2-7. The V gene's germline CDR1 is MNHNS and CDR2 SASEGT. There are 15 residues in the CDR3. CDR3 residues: CASSEAPGPPKEQYF. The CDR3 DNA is TGTGCCAGCAGTGAAGCGCCAGGTCCCCCCAAAGAGCAGTACTTC.

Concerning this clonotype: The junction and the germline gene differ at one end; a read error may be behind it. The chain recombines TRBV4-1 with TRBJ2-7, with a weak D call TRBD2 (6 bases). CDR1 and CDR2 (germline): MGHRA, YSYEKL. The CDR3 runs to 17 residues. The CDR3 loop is CASSQEGLGLSSYEQYF. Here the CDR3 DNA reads TGTGCCAGCAGCCAAGAGGGCTTGGGACTTAGCTCCTACGAGCAGTACTTC.